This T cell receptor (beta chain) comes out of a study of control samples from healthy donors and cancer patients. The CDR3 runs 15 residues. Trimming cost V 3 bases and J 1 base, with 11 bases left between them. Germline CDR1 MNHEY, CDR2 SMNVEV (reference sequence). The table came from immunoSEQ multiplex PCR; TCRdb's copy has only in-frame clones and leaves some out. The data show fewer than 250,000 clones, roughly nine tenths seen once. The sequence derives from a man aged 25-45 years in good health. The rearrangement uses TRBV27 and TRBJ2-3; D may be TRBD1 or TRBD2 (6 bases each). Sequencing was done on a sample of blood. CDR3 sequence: CASSFGGHRTDTQYF. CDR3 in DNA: TGTGCCAGCAGTTTCGGGGGACACCGCACAGATACGCAGTATTTT.